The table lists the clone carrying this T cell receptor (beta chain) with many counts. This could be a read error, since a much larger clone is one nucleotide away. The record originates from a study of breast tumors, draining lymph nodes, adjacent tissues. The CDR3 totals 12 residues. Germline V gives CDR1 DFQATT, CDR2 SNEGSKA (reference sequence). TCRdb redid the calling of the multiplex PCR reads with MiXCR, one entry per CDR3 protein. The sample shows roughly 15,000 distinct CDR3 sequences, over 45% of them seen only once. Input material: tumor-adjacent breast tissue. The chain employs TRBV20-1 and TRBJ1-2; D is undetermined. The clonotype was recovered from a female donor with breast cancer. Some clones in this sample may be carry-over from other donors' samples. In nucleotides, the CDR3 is TGCAGTGCCACAAGCCCTAACTATGGCTCCACCTTC. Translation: CSATSPNYGSTF.